These 29 T cell receptor beta chains came from one sample sequenced in a study of T cell responses to AZD1222 COVID-19 vaccine. Some clones are missing from TCRdb's copy, which holds only in-frame ones; the method was immunoSEQ multiplex PCR. The repertoire includes under 140,000 clones, around 93% of them detected once, and 7.8% sits in the top ten. The sequencing used peripheral blood, collected on day 0 of AZD1222 vaccination. The receptor set was obtained from an adult in good health.

This clone was picked up one time. V and J are TRBV19 and TRBJ1-3, with a weak D call TRBD1 (5 bases). Trimming removed 6 bases at V and 4 bases at J, with 13 bases between. This CDR3 region has 14 residues. Germline V lookup: CDR1 LNHDA, CDR2 SQIVND (reference sequence). CDR3 nucleotide sequence: TGTGCCAGTAGCCTAACTGGGGCCGGAAACACCATATATTTT. It yields the protein CASSLTGAGNTIYF.

V usage is TRBV29-1 and J usage is TRBJ1-2; D is uncertain. The CDR3 extends over 13 amino acids. V was pared by 4 bases and J by 9 bases, with 18 bases between. Germline CDR1 SQVTM, CDR2 ANQGSEA. The CDR3 spells CSVGLAAGKSYTF. CDR3 coding DNA: TGCAGCGTTGGTTTGGCCGCCGGGAAGAGCTACACCTTC.

The V gene is TRBV24-1, the J gene TRBJ2-3; 8 bases map to TRBD1. The germline gives CDR1 KGHDR, CDR2 SFDVKD. With 6 bases clipped from V and 8 bases from J, the junction kept 12 bases outside the gene matches. This CDR3 comprises 15 residues. CDR3 sequence reads: CATSPGTGVVGTQYF. For the CDR3, the DNA is TGTGCCACCAGTCCCGGGACAGGCGTGGTGGGTACGCAGTATTTT.

This clone was seen only a few times. V and J are TRBV19 and TRBJ1-1, with TRBD1 matching 8 bases. Trimming took 5 bases from V and 1 from J; bases not matched to a gene: 3. CDR1 LNHDA and CDR2 SQIVND come from the germline V gene (reference sequence). The CDR3 spans 14 residues. CDR3 nucleotides: TGTGCCAGTAGTGAACAGGGGGGGAACACTGAAGCTTTCTTT. Translation gives CASSEQGGNTEAFF.

The chain uses TRBV2 and TRBJ2-5, with TRBD2 matching over 9 bases. J gave up 5 bases and V 4 bases, and 8 bases lay outside the gene matches. CDR3 length: 15 amino acids. CDR1 and CDR2 (germline): SNHLY, FYNNEI. DNA for the CDR3: TGTGCCAGCAGTGTACTTGGACTAGCGAGGGAGACCCAGTACTTC. This gives the protein CASSVLGLARETQYF.

The rearrangement links TRBV7-4 to TRBJ1-2, with 8 bases fitting TRBD1. This CDR3 is built from 17 residues. Germline loops: CDR1 SGHVT, CDR2 SQSDAQ. With 2 bases clipped from V and 4 bases from J, the junction kept 12 bases outside the gene matches. The CDR3 DNA reads as TGTGCCAGCAGCTTACCCACTTACCCGGGACAGGTCTATGGCTACACCTTC. It encodes CASSLPTYPGQVYGYTF.

V gene TRBV28 combines with J gene TRBJ1-2; D is perhaps TRBD1 (5 bases). V was clipped by 6 bases and J by 1 base, with 12 bases between them. Germline CDR1 is MDHEN and CDR2 is SYDVKM. The CDR3 contains 14 residues. In DNA form, the CDR3 reads TGTGCCAGCAGGCTTGGGGGTATTAACTATGGCTACACCTTC. It yields the protein CASRLGGINYGYTF.

The chain uses TRBV6-5 and TRBJ1-1; D unresolved. Germline V gene lookup returns CDR1 MNHEY and CDR2 SVGAGI. Trimming shortened V by 7 bases and J by 3 bases, and 6 bases separated the two germline ends. This CDR3 is built from 11 residues. The CDR3 DNA reads as TGTGCCAGCATGATCTACACTGAAGCTTTCTTT. It translates to CASMIYTEAFF.

The CDR3 nucleotides read TGTGCCAGTAGTGTACTAGCGGGGGGGCAAGAGACCCAGTACTTC. It is translated as CASSVLAGGQETQYF. J is TRBJ2-5 and V is TRBV19; 13 bases line up with TRBD2. The CDR3 has 15 amino acids. V was clipped by 5 bases and J by 2 bases; unmatched bases: 2. The germline V gene encodes CDR1 LNHDA and CDR2 SQIVND (reference sequence).

J is TRBJ2-1 and V is TRBV9; 10 bases line up with TRBD2. The junction had 10 bases not matched to a gene; V was cut back by 4 bases and J by 9 bases. The CDR3 loop spans 15 amino acids. The germline V gene has CDR1 SGDLS and CDR2 YYNGEE. The CDR3 DNA sequence: TGTGCCAGCAGCCCGAGACTAGCGGGTGAGAGTGAGCAGTTCTTC. Residues: CASSPRLAGESEQFF.

The chain joins TRBV29-1 to TRBJ1-1; D is possibly TRBD1 (6 bases). The CDR3 has 12 residues. Germline V gene sequence: CDR1 SQVTM, CDR2 ANQGSEA. Deletions cut 8 bases from V and 0 bases from J, with 10 bases between. The CDR3 loop is CSFGTMNTEAFF. For the CDR3, the DNA is TGCAGCTTCGGGACAATGAACACTGAAGCTTTCTTT.

This sequence joins TRBV18 and TRBJ2-5, with D possibly matching TRBD2 (5 bases). The V and J ends lost 4 bases and 1 base respectively, with 7 bases between them. The CDR3 consists of 13 residues. CDR1 KGHSH and CDR2 LQKENI come from the germline V gene. The CDR3 DNA sequence: TGTGCCAGCTCACTTCGGGGCCAAGAGACCCAGTACTTC. Its translation: CASSLRGQETQYF.

The J gene is TRBJ1-5, the V gene TRBV24-1; D remains unclear. The CDR3 has 12 amino acids. Between the trimmed V and J ends, which lost 3 bases and 2 bases, there was a span of 1 base. Germline V gives CDR1 KGHDR, CDR2 SFDVKD. CDR3 residues: CATSDGNQPQHF. The CDR3, as DNA: TGTGCCACCAGTGATGGCAATCAGCCCCAGCATTTT.

The gene calls are TRBV7-7 and TRBJ2-7; 9 bases map to TRBD1. The CDR3 sequence is 14 residues long. Germline values: CDR1 SSHAT, CDR2 FNYEAQ (reference sequence). Unmatched junction bases numbered 8, after V lost 5 bases and J lost 6 bases. This chain's CDR3 is CASSPGTGLAEQYF. CDR3 DNA sequence: TGTGCCAGCAGCCCAGGGACAGGGCTGGCCGAGCAGTACTTC. Full variable domain (rest looked up from reference TRBV7-7 and TRBJ2-7): GAGVSQSPRYKVTKRGQDVTLRCDPISSHATLYWYQQALGQGPEFLTYFNYEAQPDKSGLPSDRFSAERPEGSISTLTIQRTEQRDSAMYRCASSPGTGLAEQYFGPGTRLTVT.

A single count supports this clone. The rearrangement links TRBV6-2 or TRBV6-3 to TRBJ2-5; D is unclear. V was clipped by 0 bases and J by 5 bases, with 10 bases between them. The CDR3 runs to 14 residues. CDR1 is MNHEY, CDR2 SVGEGT, per germline. CDR3 nucleotide sequence: TGTGCCAGCAGTTACTCAAGGGTTGTGGAGACCCAGTACTTC. Encoded protein: CASSYSRVVETQYF.

The chain combines TRBV6-1 with TRBJ2-7; 8 bases align to TRBD1. The CDR3 length is 15 residues. The germline CDR1 and CDR2 sequences are MNHNS and SASEGT. V gave up 3 bases and J gave up 4 bases; unmatched junction bases: 8. CDR3 in DNA: TGTGCCAGCAGTGAGGCAGGGGGCGCCCCGTACGAGCAGTACTTC. It yields the protein CASSEAGGAPYEQYF.

The chain is built from TRBV12-3 or TRBV12-4 and TRBJ1-1; D is unresolved. This CDR3 contains 13 residues. The germline V and J ends were trimmed by 2 bases and 3 bases, with 7 bases remaining between them. The CDR3 DNA follows: TGTGCCAGCAGTTTACCGGTCCACACTGAAGCTTTCTTT. Translated: CASSLPVHTEAFF.

The V call is TRBV2, the J call TRBJ1-5; D is undetermined. The CDR3 totals 14 residues. Deletions cut 7 bases from V and 6 bases from J, with 16 bases between. Germline assignment: CDR1 SNHLY and CDR2 FYNNEI. The CDR3 coding sequence is TGTGCCAGCACCGACGGCCCCTCGGTTCAGCCCCAGCATTTT. Protein product: CASTDGPSVQPQHF.

DNA of the CDR3: TGTGCCAGCAGTGAAGGGAGTCAGCAGTTCTTC. It is translated as CASSEGSQQFF. The chain is built from TRBV6-4 and TRBJ2-1; D perhaps matches TRBD2 (5 bases). V lost 3 bases and J lost 11, with 8 bases in between. Germline V gene sequence: CDR1 MRHNA, CDR2 SNTAGT. The CDR3 totals 11 residues.

The chain employs TRBV7-9 and TRBJ2-5; perhaps TRBD1 as D (5 bases). Germline V lookup: CDR1 SEHNR, CDR2 FQNEAQ (reference sequence). This CDR3 comprises 15 residues. V was shortened by 5 bases and J by 5 bases, with 18 bases between the two germline ends. CDR3 protein: CASSLLSKGSETQYF. Written as DNA, the CDR3 is TGTGCCAGCAGCCTCCTATCGAAGGGGTCGGAGACCCAGTACTTC.

The V and J genes are TRBV11-2 and TRBJ2-7; D gene unclear. CDR3 length: 15 amino acids. V lost 2 bases, J lost 2 bases, and 13 bases lay in between. In germline, CDR1 is SGHAT, CDR2 FQNNGV. In nucleotides, the CDR3 is TGTGCCAGCAGCTTACTTGCTGGGTCAACCTACGAGCAGTACTTC. Translation gives CASSLLAGSTYEQYF.

The CDR3 loop reads CASSEAKNIQYF. The DNA for the CDR3 is TGTGCCAGCTCTGAGGCCAAAAACATTCAGTACTTC. The V gene is TRBV3-1 (or the pseudogene TRBV3-2), the J gene TRBJ2-4; D is unresolved. The CDR3 is 12 amino acids. V lost 8 bases, J lost 1 base, and 6 bases lay in between. Looked up from germline, CDR1 is LGHDT and CDR2 is YNNKEL (reference sequence).

The gene calls are TRBV5-1 and TRBJ1-1; D ambiguous. Trimming shortened V by 3 bases and J by 1 base, and 16 bases separated the two germline ends. The CDR3 extends over 16 amino acids. Germline assignment: CDR1 SGHRS and CDR2 YFSETQ. The CDR3 reads CASSSHGPAGNTEAFF. CDR3 bases: TGCGCCAGCAGCTCCCACGGCCCCGCGGGGAACACTGAAGCTTTCTTT.

The chain is built from TRBV3-1 (or the pseudogene TRBV3-2) and TRBJ2-1; 11 bases map to TRBD1. The V and J ends lost 1 base and 8 bases, in that order; junction bases with no gene match: 4. The CDR3 spans 15 residues. Per germline, CDR1 LGHDT and CDR2 YNNKEL (reference sequence). The CDR3: CASSQVGTGGHEQFF. CDR3 bases: TGTGCCAGCAGCCAAGTGGGGACAGGGGGGCATGAGCAGTTCTTC.

This chain connects TRBV19 to TRBJ1-5, with a weak D call TRBD1 (5 bases). V dropped 6 bases and J dropped 11 bases, with 20 bases sitting between them. Germline V CDR1 and CDR2: LNHDA, SQIVND (reference sequence). The CDR3 loop spans 14 amino acids. The CDR3: CASRVTGGSASQHF. The CDR3 nucleotides read TGTGCCAGTAGAGTCACAGGAGGGTCAGCCTCCCAGCATTTT.

The chain carries TRBV5-6 and TRBJ1-4; D gene ambiguous. Germline V lookup: CDR1 SGHDT, CDR2 YYEEEE. V shed 1 base and J shed 8 bases, with 12 bases lying between them. This CDR3 is 14 amino acids long. The CDR3 spells CASSLIEGREKLFF. The CDR3 DNA follows: TGTGCCAGCAGCTTGATAGAGGGTCGGGAAAAACTGTTTTTT.

This clone was counted only a few times. The chain combines TRBV7-6 with TRBJ1-5; 12 bases align to TRBD1. From germline, CDR1 is SGHVS and CDR2 FNYEAQ. With V trimmed by 5 bases and J by 8 bases, 16 bases remained unmatched. There are 18 residues in the CDR3. CDR3: CASSPSPGTGGGPEPQHF. In DNA, the CDR3 is TGTGCCAGCAGCCCCTCGCCCGGGACAGGGGGCGGCCCGGAGCCCCAGCATTTT.

The chain carries TRBV19 and TRBJ2-2; D is ambiguous. This CDR3 contains 15 residues. Germline CDR1 is LNHDA and CDR2 is SQIVND (reference sequence). Trimming shortened V by 2 bases and J by 4 bases, and 11 bases separated the two germline ends. The CDR3 here is CASSIHGSSTGELFF. In nucleotides, the CDR3 is TGTGCCAGTAGTATACACGGGTCCAGCACCGGGGAGCTGTTTTTT.

The chain joins TRBV30 to TRBJ1-2, with a weak D call TRBD1 (6 bases). CDR3 length: 10 amino acids. CDR1 GTSNPN and CDR2 SVGIG come from the germline V gene (reference sequence). Trimming cost V 5 bases and J 8 bases, with 9 bases left between them. The CDR3 bases are TGTGCCTGGCAGGGGCAAGGCTACACCTTC. It specifies CAWQGQGYTF.